These 13 T cell receptor beta chains originate from one sample sequenced in a study of siplizumab effects on memory and regulatory T cells. The mixed lymphocyte reaction cells were cocultured at 37°C for under 7 days. These TCRs are of unknown antigen specificity. Produced via immunoSEQ multiplex PCR; TCRdb's table is partial and in-frame only. The top ten clones hold about 5.5% of a sample with approximately 20,000 clones, about 45% of them seen once. Material: CFSE-low (dividing) CD4+ T cells sorted from an allogeneic mixed lymphocyte reaction. Receptors were obtained from a human donor in good health; the cells came from an allogeneic mixed lymphocyte reaction. Some clones in this sample may be carry-over from other donors' samples.

This clone was observed a handful of times. In DNA, the CDR3 is TGTGCCAGCAGTTTGATCCGCAATGAGCAGTTCTTC. Protein product: CASSLIRNEQFF. This chain joins TRBV28 and TRBJ2-1; no clear D gene. Trimming pared 3 bases from V and 6 bases from J, leaving 6 bases between. In germline, CDR1 is MDHEN, CDR2 SYDVKM. The CDR3 totals 12 residues.

The CDR3 sequence is CASSIDFQGSGGYTF. DNA for the CDR3: TGTGCCAGTAGTATAGACTTTCAAGGCTCCGGCGGCTACACCTTC. The gene calls are TRBV19 and TRBJ1-2; D unclear. The CDR3 spans 15 residues. Germline V CDR1 and CDR2: LNHDA, SQIVND (reference sequence). V lost 0 bases, J lost 8 bases, and 16 bases lay in between.

The chain links TRBV6-1 to TRBJ1-6, with TRBD1 matching over 8 bases. CDR1 is MNHNS and CDR2 is SASEGT in the germline V gene. CDR3 length: 14 residues. J gave up 7 bases and V 4 bases, and 3 bases lay outside the gene matches. As DNA, the CDR3 is TGTGCCAGCAGTGTCCGACAGGGGAATTCACCCCTCCACTTT. Translated, it gives CASSVRQGNSPLHF.

The chain combines TRBV5-4 with TRBJ2-7; weak D call: TRBD2 (6 bases). Trimming pared 3 bases from V and 3 bases from J, leaving 13 bases between. This CDR3 has 14 residues. Germline V gene sequence: CDR1 SGHNT, CDR2 YYREEE (reference sequence). The DNA for the CDR3 is TGTGCCAGCAGCTATACCGGGACTTACTACGAGCAGTACTTC. Residues: CASSYTGTYYEQYF.

V usage is TRBV5-1 and J usage is TRBJ2-3, with 10 bases matching TRBD1. Germline CDR1 reads SGHRS; CDR2 reads YFSETQ. The V and J ends lost 3 bases and 6 bases, in that order; junction bases with no gene match: 7. This CDR3 is 15 amino acids long. CDR3 DNA: TGCGCCAGCAGCTATACCGGGACAGGGGTCGATACGCAGTATTTT. Its translation is CASSYTGTGVDTQYF.

This chain connects TRBV14 to TRBJ2-7; possible D gene TRBD2, 6 bases. Germline CDR1 is SGHDN and CDR2 is FVKESK. The CDR3 has 14 amino acids. Trimming removed 4 bases at V and 6 bases at J, with 16 bases between. CDR3 nucleotide sequence: TGTGCCAGCAGCCCCAAGTATGCGGGGACCGAGCAGTACTTC. Its protein is CASSPKYAGTEQYF.

This chain uses TRBV7-2 with TRBJ2-3, with D possibly TRBD2 on 6 matching bases. There are 16 residues in the CDR3. The V end was cut by 5 bases, the J end by 0 bases, with 15 bases between. Germline assignment: CDR1 SGHTA and CDR2 FQGNSA. DNA for the CDR3: TGTGCCAGCAGCCACCCTCGCGGGGCGAGCACAGATACGCAGTATTTT. This gives the protein CASSHPRGASTDTQYF.

This clone came up many times. This chain links TRBV5-6 with TRBJ1-2; D perhaps matches TRBD1 (5 bases). The germline V and J ends were trimmed by 2 bases and 7 bases, with 18 bases remaining between them. Germline assignment: CDR1 SGHDT and CDR2 YYEEEE. The CDR3 has 15 amino acids. In DNA, the CDR3 is TGTGCCAGCAGCTTCCCATCGGTTACAGGAATTGGCTACACCTTC. The encoded protein is CASSFPSVTGIGYTF.

The chain uses TRBV5-6 and TRBJ1-2, with TRBD1 matching over 9 bases. The V gene end was trimmed by 3 bases and the J gene end by 5 bases; junction bases not matched to a gene: 11. CDR1 is SGHDT, CDR2 YYEEEE, per germline. This CDR3 region has 16 residues. The CDR3 region is CASSYRTGTGLYGYTF. DNA of the CDR3: TGTGCCAGCAGCTACCGGACCGGGACAGGGCTTTATGGCTACACCTTC.

The chain has TRBV6-6 and TRBJ1-5; perhaps TRBD1 as D (6 bases). This CDR3 has 15 amino acids. V was pared by 4 bases and J by 4 bases, with 14 bases between. Germline CDR1 reads MNHNY; CDR2 reads SVGAGI (reference sequence). The CDR3 DNA follows: TGTGCCAGCAGTTGGAGGGGGGGATCGAATCAGCCCCAGCATTTT. It yields the protein CASSWRGGSNQPQHF.

V gene TRBV27 combines with J gene TRBJ2-2; 14 positions match TRBD2. Unmatched junction bases numbered 9, after V lost 4 bases and J lost 5 bases. Germline V gene data show CDR1 as MNHEY and CDR2 as SMNVEV (reference sequence). This CDR3 comprises 18 residues. This CDR3 is CASSSLRLAGGPTGELFF. CDR3 coding DNA: TGTGCCAGCAGTTCTCTCAGACTAGCGGGGGGGCCGACCGGGGAGCTGTTTTTT.

The chain has TRBV7-6 and TRBJ1-2; D is ambiguous. V was pared by 5 bases and J by 6 bases, with 10 bases between. Germline V gene lookup returns CDR1 SGHVS and CDR2 FNYEAQ. The CDR3 has 12 amino acids. The CDR3 loop reads CASSVFSDGYTF. The CDR3 DNA sequence: TGTGCCAGCAGCGTCTTCAGCGATGGCTACACCTTC.

This clone occurred many times. DNA for the CDR3: TGTGCCAGCAGCTACGGTAGCGGGGGTGCCTACGAGCAGTACTTC. Amino acids: CASSYGSGGAYEQYF. This chain joins TRBV7-2 and TRBJ2-7; 9 nucleotides match TRBD2. The CDR3 runs 15 residues. Unmatched junction bases numbered 6, after V lost 4 bases and J lost 2 bases. Germline V lookup: CDR1 SGHTA, CDR2 FQGNSA.